This TCR beta chain derives from a study of blood T cell repertoires in COVID-19. Across the study: Material from acute and convalescent COVID-19 was sourced from the United States, Italy and Spain. The analysed material was cDNA or gDNA that came from T cells, B-cell-depleted T cells, or PBMCs.

Methods used by the authors: Reference gene primer amplification yielded estimated nucleated cell counts. The assay was immunoSEQ multiplex PCR, and TCRdb's table has in-frame clones only and misses some. The D gene and trimming were derived from the DNA, and the V and J assignments and clone size from that table. The sample records over 250,000 clones, 85% being singletons. Germline CDR1 is LNHDA and CDR2 is SQIVND (reference sequence). V gave up 5 bases and J gave up 4 bases; unmatched junction bases: 9. This CDR3 comprises 16 residues. This chain uses TRBV19 with TRBJ2-7; 12 nucleotides match TRBD1. The sample was peripheral blood. This TCR derives from a human donor in a cohort sampled during active COVID-19. CDR3 sequence: CASSLGRDRGPYEQYF. CDR3 bases: TGTGCCAGTAGTCTTGGCCGGGACAGGGGGCCTTACGAGCAGTACTTC.